The next 19 T cell receptor beta chains were all read from a single sample in a study of blood T cell repertoires in COVID-19. Produced via immunoSEQ multiplex PCR; TCRdb's table is partial and in-frame only. Of about 120,000 clones listed, about 89% are singletons. What was sequenced was peripheral blood. Receptors originate from a woman between 65 and 79 years old with acute or convalescent COVID-19.

The chain is built from TRBV5-1 and TRBJ2-1, with D possibly being TRBD1 (5 bases). This CDR3 is 14 amino acids long. The germline gives CDR1 SGHRS, CDR2 YFSETQ. Trimming stripped 0 bases from V and 6 bases from J, with 10 bases between. The CDR3 DNA reads TGCGCCAGCAGCTTGGGGGCAGGGCTCAATGAGCAGTTCTTC. Translation gives CASSLGAGLNEQFF.

This chain links TRBV24-1 with TRBJ2-3; 8 bases are a match to TRBD2. The germline CDR1 and CDR2 sequences are KGHDR and SFDVKD. V shed 1 base, J shed 7 bases, and the junction held 9 bases outside the gene matches. The CDR3 extends over 16 amino acids. CDR3 residues: CATSDFTSGERNTQYF. CDR3 nucleotide sequence: TGTGCCACCAGTGATTTCACTAGCGGCGAAAGGAATACGCAGTATTTT.

This chain joins TRBV5-7 and TRBJ2-1, with D possibly matching TRBD2 (5 bases). TRBV5-7 is placed among ORFs of uncertain function. This CDR3 region has 13 residues. V lost 0 bases to trimming and J lost 13 bases, with 14 bases between them. Here the CDR3 DNA reads TGTGCCAGCAGCTTGGGGCCCCGGGGTTTTCAGTTCTTC. Encoded protein: CASSLGPRGFQFF.

The chain joins TRBV9 to TRBJ1-1, with D perhaps TRBD1 (6 bases). The CDR3 extends over 17 amino acids. CDR1 is SGDLS, CDR2 YYNGEE, per germline. The V gene lost 0 bases and the J gene lost 0 bases, with 15 bases spanning the gap. The CDR3 bases are TGTGCCAGCAGCGTAGGGGGGACACCCGCTATGAACACTGAAGCTTTCTTT. It specifies CASSVGGTPAMNTEAFF.

This rearrangement joins TRBV9 to TRBJ2-2, with 11 bases that match TRBD2. Germline V gene lookup returns CDR1 SGDLS and CDR2 YYNGEE. Losses at the gene ends were 2 bases for V and 4 bases for J; bases not matched to a gene: 1. The CDR3 contains 15 residues. Here the CDR3 reads CASSVLAGGTGELFF. The CDR3 nucleotides are TGTGCCAGCAGCGTGCTAGCGGGGGGCACCGGGGAGCTGTTTTTT.

The chain is built from TRBV4-1 and TRBJ1-4; 9 bases match TRBD1. Germline V gene lookup returns CDR1 MGHRA and CDR2 YSYEKL. The CDR3 runs to 15 residues. V shed 5 bases, J shed 6 bases, and the junction held 7 bases outside the gene matches. The CDR3 here is CASSSRDRDHEKLFF. CDR3 DNA: TGCGCCAGCAGCAGCCGGGACAGGGATCATGAAAAACTGTTTTTT.

The V gene is TRBV6-5, the J gene TRBJ1-5; TRBD1 might be the D (5 bases). This CDR3 is built from 14 residues. V lost 7 bases, J lost 3 bases, and 13 bases lay in between. The V gene's germline CDR1 is MNHEY and CDR2 SVGAGI. In DNA form, the CDR3 reads TGTGCCAGCATAACAGGAGCTTCCAATCAGCCCCAGCATTTT. Residues: CASITGASNQPQHF.

The chain couples TRBV30 to TRBJ2-1; no definite D call. From germline, CDR1 is GTSNPN and CDR2 SVGIG (reference sequence). The length of the CDR3 is 13 residues. V was shortened by 3 bases and J by 3 bases, with 9 bases between the two germline ends. CDR3 sequence reads: CAWSGFVYNEQFF. The CDR3 DNA is TGTGCCTGGAGCGGTTTTGTCTACAATGAGCAGTTCTTC.

The CDR3 protein is CASSPRGSGTDTQYF. The CDR3 DNA follows: TGTGCCAGCAGCCCGCGGGGGAGCGGCACAGATACGCAGTATTTT. The rearrangement joins TRBV7-3 to TRBJ2-3, with 7 nucleotides matching TRBD2. Trimming cost V 5 bases and J 1 base; bases outside gene matches: 6. The CDR3 runs to 15 residues. Germline-derived CDR1 and CDR2 are SGHTA and FQGTGA.

The chain carries TRBV5-1 and TRBJ2-2; 10 bases fit TRBD2. The CDR3 totals 16 residues. Germline loops: CDR1 SGHRS, CDR2 YFSETQ. Unmatched junction bases numbered 4, after V lost 1 base and J lost 4 bases. The CDR3 loop reads CASSLPSGGGTGELFF. The CDR3 DNA follows: TGCGCCAGCAGCTTGCCCAGCGGGGGGGGCACCGGGGAGCTGTTTTTT.

This chain connects TRBV28 to TRBJ1-3; 7 positions agree with TRBD1. The germline CDR1 and CDR2 sequences are MDHEN and SYDVKM. The CDR3 runs 13 residues. V was clipped by 6 bases and J by 3 bases; unmatched bases: 2. The CDR3 protein is CASRGGFGNTIYF. The CDR3 region has the DNA TGTGCCAGCAGAGGGGGCTTTGGAAACACCATATATTTT.

The V gene is TRBV6-5, the J gene TRBJ2-7; 10 positions match TRBD1. The length of the CDR3 is 14 residues. The trim removed 7 bases at V and 2 bases at J, leaving 5 bases unmatched. The germline V gene encodes CDR1 MNHEY and CDR2 SVGAGI. The CDR3 coding sequence is TGTGCCAGCACCAGAGACAGGGGGCCCTACGAGCAGTACTTC. It encodes CASTRDRGPYEQYF.

The chain uses TRBV24-1 and TRBJ1-2; 7 bases match TRBD1. The V segment lost 2 bases and the J segment 7 bases; nucleotides outside the gene matches: 6. The CDR3 consists of 14 residues. From germline, CDR1 is KGHDR and CDR2 SFDVKD. The CDR3 is CATSDSGQAPGYTF. For the CDR3, the DNA is TGTGCCACCAGTGATTCCGGACAGGCGCCTGGCTACACCTTC.

This chain links TRBV5-4 with TRBJ2-1, with 10 nucleotides matching TRBD1. The CDR3 consists of 15 residues. CDR1 is SGHNT, CDR2 YYREEE, per germline (reference sequence). V shed 3 bases and J 9 bases; nucleotides not matched to a gene: 9. In nucleotides, the CDR3 is TGTGCCAGCAGCTCGCGACAGGGGGCAGGGAGTGAGCAGTTCTTC. Protein product: CASSSRQGAGSEQFF.

In this sample, this clone turned up once. The chain carries TRBV28 and TRBJ1-2; D possibly corresponds to TRBD1 (6 bases). CDR3 length equals 13 residues. Per the germline V gene, CDR1 is MDHEN and CDR2 is SYDVKM. Trimming cost V 3 bases and J 8 bases, with 13 bases left between them. CDR3 nucleotides: TGTGCCAGCAGTTTGGCGGGGGGCGAGGGCTACACCTTC. This translates into CASSLAGGEGYTF.

The rearrangement joins TRBV2 to TRBJ2-3; D gene uncertain. The V end was cut by 3 bases, the J end by 2 bases, with 9 bases between. CDR1 and CDR2 from the germline V gene are SNHLY and FYNNEI. The CDR3 contains 14 residues. The CDR3 region is CASSERFFTDTQYF. CDR3 sequence (DNA): TGTGCCAGCAGTGAGAGGTTTTTCACAGATACGCAGTATTTT.

This clone was recorded only once. V gene TRBV2 combines with J gene TRBJ2-5, with 8 nucleotides matching TRBD2. Germline values: CDR1 SNHLY, CDR2 FYNNEI. V lost 2 bases and J lost 3; bases outside the gene matches: 2. The CDR3 loop spans 14 amino acids. The CDR3 region has the DNA TGTGCCAGCAGTGAATTACTAGCGGAAGAGACCCAGTACTTC. Encoded protein: CASSELLAEETQYF. The whole variable domain, remainder taken from reference TRBV2 and TRBJ2-5, is EPEVTQTPSHQVTQMGQEVILRCVPISNHLYFYWYRQILGQKVEFLVSFYNNEISEKSEIFDDQFSVERPDGSNFTLKIRSTKLEDSAMYFCASSELLAEETQYFGPGTRLLVL.

CDR3 bases: TGCGCCAGCAGCTTAGAAGCGGGGGACTCAGATACGCAGTATTTT. Protein product: CASSLEAGDSDTQYF. V usage is TRBV5-1 and J usage is TRBJ2-3; 8 bases match TRBD2. The length of the CDR3 is 15 residues. CDR1 SGHRS and CDR2 YFSETQ come from the germline V gene. Trimming at V came to 2 bases and at J to 4 bases, leaving 6 bases not matched to a gene.

The V call is TRBV3-1 (or the pseudogene TRBV3-2), the J call TRBJ2-1, with D maybe TRBD2 (6 bases). Looked up from germline, CDR1 is LGHDT and CDR2 is YNNKEL (reference sequence). Trimming left V 2 bases short and J 2 bases short, with 10 bases between. The CDR3 loop spans 15 amino acids. CDR3 in amino acids: CASSQRGEAYNEQFF. The CDR3 bases are TGTGCCAGCAGCCAAAGAGGGGAGGCCTACAATGAGCAGTTCTTC.